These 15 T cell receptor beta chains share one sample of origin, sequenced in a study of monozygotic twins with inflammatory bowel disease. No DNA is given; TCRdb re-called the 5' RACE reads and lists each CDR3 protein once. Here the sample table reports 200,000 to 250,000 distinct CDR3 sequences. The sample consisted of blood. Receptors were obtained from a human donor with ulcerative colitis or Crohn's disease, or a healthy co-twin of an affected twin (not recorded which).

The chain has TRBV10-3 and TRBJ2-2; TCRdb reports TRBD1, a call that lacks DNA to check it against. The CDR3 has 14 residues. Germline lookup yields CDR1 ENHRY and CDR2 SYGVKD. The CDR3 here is CATRDRSDTGELFF.

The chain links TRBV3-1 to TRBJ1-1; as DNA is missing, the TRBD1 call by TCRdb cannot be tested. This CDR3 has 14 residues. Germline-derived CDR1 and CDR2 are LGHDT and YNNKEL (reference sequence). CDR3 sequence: CASSQDRGRPEAFF.

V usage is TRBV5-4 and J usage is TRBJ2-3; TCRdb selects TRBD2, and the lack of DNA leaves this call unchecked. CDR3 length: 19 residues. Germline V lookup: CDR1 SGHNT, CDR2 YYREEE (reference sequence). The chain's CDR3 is CASSLASIAGGPMTDTQYF. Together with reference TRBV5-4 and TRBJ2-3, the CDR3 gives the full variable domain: ETGVTQSPTHLIKTRGQQVTLRCSSQSGHNTVSWYQQALGQGPQFIFQYYREEENGRGNFPPRFSGLQFPNYSSELNVNALELDDSALYLCASSLASIAGGPMTDTQYFGPGTRLTVL.

The CDR3 here is CASRRDRNTEAFF. The chain joins TRBV6-6 to TRBJ1-1; TCRdb indicates TRBD1, and absent DNA this call remains unverified. The CDR3 has 13 amino acids. Germline loops: CDR1 MNHNY, CDR2 SVGAGI (reference sequence).

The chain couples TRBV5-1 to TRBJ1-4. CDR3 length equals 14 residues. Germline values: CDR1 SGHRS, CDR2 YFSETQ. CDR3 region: CASSLTVDNEKLFF.

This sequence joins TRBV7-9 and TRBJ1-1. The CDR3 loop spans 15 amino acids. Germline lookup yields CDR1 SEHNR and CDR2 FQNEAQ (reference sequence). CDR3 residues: CASSLKGLVTSEAFF.

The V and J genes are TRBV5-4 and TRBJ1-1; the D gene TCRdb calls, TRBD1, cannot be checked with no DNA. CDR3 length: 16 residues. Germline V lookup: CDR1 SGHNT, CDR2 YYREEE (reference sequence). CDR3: CASSSLGAGENTEAFF.

The CDR3 protein is CASSSVRGNTEAFF. The rearrangement uses TRBV11-2 and TRBJ1-1; TCRdb lists TRBD1, though no DNA is available to test this call. Looked up from germline, CDR1 is SGHAT and CDR2 is FQNNGV. The CDR3 length is 14 residues.

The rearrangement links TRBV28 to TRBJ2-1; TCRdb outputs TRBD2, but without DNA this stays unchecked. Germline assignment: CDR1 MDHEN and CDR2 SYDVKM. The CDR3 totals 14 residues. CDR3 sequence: CASSFRSGSNEQFF.

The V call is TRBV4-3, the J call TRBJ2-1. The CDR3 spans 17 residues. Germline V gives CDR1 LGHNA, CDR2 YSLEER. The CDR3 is CASSQDRISAYYNEQFF.

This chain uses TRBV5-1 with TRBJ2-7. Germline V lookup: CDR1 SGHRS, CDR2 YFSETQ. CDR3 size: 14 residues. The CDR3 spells CASSLSGYSYEQYF.

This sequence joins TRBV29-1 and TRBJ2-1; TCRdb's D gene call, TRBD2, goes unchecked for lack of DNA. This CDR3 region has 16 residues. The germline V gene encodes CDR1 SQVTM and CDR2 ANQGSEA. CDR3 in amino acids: CSVAPRLAGGGSEQFF.

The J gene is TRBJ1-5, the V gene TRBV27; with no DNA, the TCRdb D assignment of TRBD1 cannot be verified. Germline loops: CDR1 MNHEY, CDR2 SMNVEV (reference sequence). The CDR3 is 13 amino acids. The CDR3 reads CASSLGLNQPQHF.

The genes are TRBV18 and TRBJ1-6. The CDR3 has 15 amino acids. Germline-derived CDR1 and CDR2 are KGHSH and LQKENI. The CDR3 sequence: CASSPPGGFNSPLHF.

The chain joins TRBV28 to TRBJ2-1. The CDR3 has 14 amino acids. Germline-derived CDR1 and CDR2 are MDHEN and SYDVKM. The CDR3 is CASRVEQAHNEQFF.